The 17 T cell receptor beta chains reported below all come from one sample, sequenced in a study of neurological immune-mediated disorders. TCRdb reprocessed the 5' RACE reads with MiXCR, giving one entry per CDR3 protein. The sample includes some 41,000 distinct CDR3 sequences, 2.5% of them seen just once. Sequencing was done on a sample of PBMCs. The receptor set was obtained from a man aged 25 to 45 with multiple sclerosis.

This clonotype was counted ten times or more. V and J are TRBV2 and TRBJ1-6; TRBD1 might be the D (5 bases). Trimming shortened V by 4 bases and J by 9 bases, and 16 bases separated the two germline ends. The CDR3 has 15 amino acids. In germline, CDR1 is SNHLY, CDR2 FYNNEI. In nucleotides, the CDR3 is TGTGCCAGCAGTGTGGACGGATTTAGGGGTTCACCCCTCCACTTT. This codes for CASSVDGFRGSPLHF.

This clonotype was counted at least ten times. The rearrangement uses TRBV6-5 and TRBJ1-2, with a weak D call TRBD1 (5 bases). V lost 6 bases and J 6 bases, leaving 14 bases between the germline ends. The CDR3 extends over 13 amino acids. The V gene's germline CDR1 is MNHEY and CDR2 SVGAGI. As DNA, the CDR3 is TGTGCCAGCAGACGGGTCCAAGGGGATGGCTACACCTTC. Its protein is CASRRVQGDGYTF.

There are many counts of this clonotype. V gene TRBV20-1 combines with J gene TRBJ2-5; D is tentatively TRBD1 or TRBD2 (5 bases each). V shed 3 bases and J shed 2 bases, with 10 bases lying between them. This CDR3 has 13 amino acids. Per the germline V gene, CDR1 is DFQATT and CDR2 is SNEGSKA (reference sequence). Here the CDR3 DNA reads TGCAGTGCTAGCTCGGGGCAGCAAGAGACCCAGTACTTC. Translated, it gives CSASSGQQETQYF.

This clonotype was seen repeatedly, ten times or more. V and J are TRBV5-1 and TRBJ2-7; D assignment may be TRBD1 or TRBD2 (6 bases each). Trimming removed 1 base at V and 4 bases at J, with 12 bases between. CDR1 and CDR2 from the germline V gene are SGHRS and YFSETQ. The CDR3 has 14 amino acids. DNA of the CDR3: TGCGCCAGCAGCTTGCGGGGGCGAGAATACGAGCAGTACTTC. Translating it yields CASSLRGREYEQYF.

The table lists this clonotype with many counts. J is TRBJ2-7 and V is TRBV5-1; D not certain. The CDR3 is 12 amino acids. Germline V gene sequence: CDR1 SGHRS, CDR2 YFSETQ. V lost 0 bases to trimming and J lost 2 bases, with 3 bases between them. This chain's CDR3 is CASSLDAYEQYF. As DNA, the CDR3 is TGCGCCAGCAGCTTGGACGCCTACGAGCAGTACTTC.

This clonotype was detected many times. The chain employs TRBV9 and TRBJ1-3, with D unclear. Germline lookup yields CDR1 SGDLS and CDR2 YYNGEE. Trimming took 2 bases from V and 0 from J, leaving 6 bases between them. The CDR3 sequence is 14 residues long. The CDR3: CASSVTSSGNTIYF. The CDR3 coding sequence is TGTGCCAGCAGCGTGACATCCTCTGGAAACACCATATATTTT.

This clonotype showed up many times. V and J are TRBV11-2 and TRBJ2-1; 10 bases map to TRBD1. The germline V gene encodes CDR1 SGHAT and CDR2 FQNNGV. Trimming took 5 bases from V and 12 from J; bases not matched to a gene: 13. The CDR3 has 15 amino acids. The CDR3 protein is CASSGEGQGIYRQFF. The CDR3 DNA reads as TGTGCCAGCAGCGGAGAGGGACAGGGGATTTATCGGCAGTTCTTC.

This clonotype was recorded at least ten times. This chain links TRBV6-5 with TRBJ2-5, with a weak D call TRBD2 (6 bases). The CDR3 extends over 14 amino acids. Trimming removed 5 bases from V and 9 bases from J, with 19 bases in between. Germline lookup yields CDR1 MNHEY and CDR2 SVGAGI. The CDR3 here is CASSEPGRGSAQYF. In DNA, the CDR3 is TGTGCCAGCAGTGAACCGGGGCGGGGTTCGGCCCAGTACTTC.

This clonotype has at least ten counts. V is TRBV4-3 and J is TRBJ1-1, with D hard to call. CDR1 is LGHNA, CDR2 YSLEER, per germline. This CDR3 comprises 15 residues. Trimming cost V 2 bases and J 1 base, with 11 bases left between them. CDR3 nucleotides: TGCGCCAGCAGCCAATCTATGTCCTGGAACACTGAAGCTTTCTTT. It codes for CASSQSMSWNTEAFF.

This chain uses TRBV11-3 with TRBJ2-1; TRBD2 matches at 9 bases. The germline V gene encodes CDR1 SGHNT and CDR2 YENEEA. The CDR3 totals 12 residues. V lost 4 bases to trimming and J lost 10 bases; unmatched junction nucleotides: 2. The CDR3 is CASSSLAGEQFF. In nucleotides, the CDR3 is TGTGCCAGCAGCTCTCTAGCGGGGGAGCAGTTCTTC.

This clonotype was counted ten times or more. V is TRBV29-1 and J is TRBJ2-1, with D perhaps matching TRBD1 (5 bases). Germline CDR1 reads SQVTM; CDR2 reads ANQGSEA. The CDR3 covers 12 residues. V was shortened by 6 bases and J by 3 bases, with 9 bases between the two germline ends. CDR3 coding DNA: TGCAGCGTCGCGACAGTCTACAATGAGCAGTTCTTC. This translates into CSVATVYNEQFF.

At least ten counts were recorded for this clonotype. This chain links TRBV5-4 with TRBJ2-1; 8 nucleotides align to TRBD2. V lost 4 bases, J lost 6 bases, and 6 bases stayed unmatched. Germline V gene lookup returns CDR1 SGHNT and CDR2 YYREEE (reference sequence). CDR3 size: 14 residues. The CDR3 sequence is CASSLAGGVNEQFF. For the CDR3, the DNA is TGTGCCAGCAGCCTGGCCGGGGGGGTCAATGAGCAGTTCTTC.

In this sample, this clonotype turned up many times. The chain combines TRBV5-5 with TRBJ2-2, with 9 bases that match TRBD2. The germline gives CDR1 SGHKS, CDR2 YYEKEE (reference sequence). Losses at the gene ends were 3 bases for V and 1 base for J; bases not matched to a gene: 10. The CDR3 is 18 residues long. This CDR3 is CASSSRAGGPMNTGELFF. The DNA for the CDR3 is TGTGCCAGCAGCTCAAGGGCGGGAGGGCCGATGAACACCGGGGAGCTGTTTTTT.

This clonotype came up many times. Written as DNA, the CDR3 is TGCGCCAGCAGCTTGGTCTCCGGTGGAGAAGGCGAGCAGTACTTC. This encodes CASSLVSGGEGEQYF. The chain joins TRBV5-1 to TRBJ2-7; D gene ambiguous. This CDR3 is 15 amino acids long. Trimming took off 0 bases at V and 6 bases at J, with 16 bases between the two ends. Germline CDR1 is SGHRS and CDR2 is YFSETQ.

In its sample, this clonotype was seen many times. The V and J genes are TRBV11-2 and TRBJ1-4, with D uncertain. Germline loops: CDR1 SGHAT, CDR2 FQNNGV. The germline V and J ends were trimmed by 5 bases and 12 bases, with 22 bases remaining between them. This CDR3 contains 15 residues. This CDR3 is CASSPSGLSNRELFF. CDR3 nucleotides: TGTGCCAGCAGCCCGAGCGGCCTTTCCAATCGAGAACTGTTTTTT.

This clonotype was observed many times. The J gene is TRBJ2-2, the V gene TRBV6-5; 8 bases align to TRBD1. The CDR3 sequence is 16 residues long. V lost 6 bases, J lost 1 base, and 7 bases stayed unmatched. Germline V gene data show CDR1 as MNHEY and CDR2 as SVGAGI. CDR3 residues: CASRRPGTGNTGELFF. The DNA of the CDR3 is TGTGCCAGCAGACGCCCCGGGACAGGGAACACCGGGGAGCTGTTTTTT.

This clonotype was detected ten times or more. The V gene is TRBV5-1, the J gene TRBJ1-2; no definite D call. The germline CDR1 and CDR2 sequences are SGHRS and YFSETQ. V gave up 7 bases and J gave up 6 bases, with 10 bases separating them. This CDR3 has 11 residues. CDR3 DNA: TGCGCCAGCCGGGAGTCTCATGGCTACACCTTC. Translation gives CASRESHGYTF.